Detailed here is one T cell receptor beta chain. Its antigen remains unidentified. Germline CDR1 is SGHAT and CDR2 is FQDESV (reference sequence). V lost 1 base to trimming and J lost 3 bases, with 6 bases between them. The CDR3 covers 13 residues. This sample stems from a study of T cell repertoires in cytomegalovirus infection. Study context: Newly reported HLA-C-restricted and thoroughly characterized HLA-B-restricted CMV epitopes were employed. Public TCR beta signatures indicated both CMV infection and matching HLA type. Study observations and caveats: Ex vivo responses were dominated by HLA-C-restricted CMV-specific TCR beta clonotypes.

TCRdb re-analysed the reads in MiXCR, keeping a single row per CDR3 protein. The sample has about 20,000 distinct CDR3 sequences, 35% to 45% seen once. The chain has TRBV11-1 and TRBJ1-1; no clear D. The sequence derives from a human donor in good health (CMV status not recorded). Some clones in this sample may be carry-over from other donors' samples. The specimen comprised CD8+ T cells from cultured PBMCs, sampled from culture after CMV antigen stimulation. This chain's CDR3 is CASSLVSYTEAFF. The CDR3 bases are TGTGCCAGCAGCTTAGTGTCCTACACTGAAGCTTTCTTT.